This TCR beta chain was captured in a study of cytomegalovirus exposure and HLA in healthy donors. Study in general: The Caucasian-associated ancestry cluster contained roughly four fifths of the approximately 390 genotyped donors. Overall study findings and caveats: Follow-up analysis found HLA locus-dependent TCR association rates, highest for DRB1 and lowest for HLA-C. Many donors shared some public TCRs, even though most TCR sequences were rare. Cytomegalovirus association was assigned to 170 or so TCR beta chains.

PCR was performed using 60 Vbeta and 13 Jbeta primers. Data came from immunoSEQ multiplex PCR; TCRdb stores just in-frame clones and leaves some out. The listing contains about 190,000 clones. Looked up from germline, CDR1 is SGHRS and CDR2 is YFSETQ. This CDR3 spans 15 amino acids. Trimming cost V 3 bases and J 1 base; bases outside gene matches: 3. On this clone itself: Antigen: not known.

The TCR comes from a young man in good health and CMV-seronegative. The chain has TRBV5-1 and TRBJ1-1, with 10 bases matching TRBD1. Sequences were obtained from PBMCs. The CDR3 region is CASSWGQGKNTEAFF. CDR3 coding DNA: TGCGCCAGCAGCTGGGGACAGGGGAAGAACACTGAAGCTTTCTTT.